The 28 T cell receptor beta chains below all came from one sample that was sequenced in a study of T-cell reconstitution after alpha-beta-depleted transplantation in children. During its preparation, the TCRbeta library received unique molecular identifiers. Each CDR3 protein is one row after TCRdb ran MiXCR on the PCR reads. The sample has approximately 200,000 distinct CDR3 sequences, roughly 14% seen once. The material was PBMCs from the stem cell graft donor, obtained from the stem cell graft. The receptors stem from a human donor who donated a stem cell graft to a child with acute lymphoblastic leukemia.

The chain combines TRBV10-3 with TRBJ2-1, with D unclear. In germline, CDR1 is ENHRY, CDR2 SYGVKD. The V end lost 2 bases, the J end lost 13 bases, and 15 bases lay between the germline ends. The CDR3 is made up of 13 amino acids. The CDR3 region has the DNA TGTGCCATCAGTGAGGAGATGTCGGGCACCCAGTTCTTC. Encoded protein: CAISEEMSGTQFF.

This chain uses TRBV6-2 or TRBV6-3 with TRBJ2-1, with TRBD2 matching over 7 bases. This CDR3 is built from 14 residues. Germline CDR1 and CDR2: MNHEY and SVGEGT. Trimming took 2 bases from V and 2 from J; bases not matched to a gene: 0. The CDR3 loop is CASSYGGAYNEQFF. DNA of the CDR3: TGTGCCAGCAGTTACGGGGGGGCCTACAATGAGCAGTTCTTC.

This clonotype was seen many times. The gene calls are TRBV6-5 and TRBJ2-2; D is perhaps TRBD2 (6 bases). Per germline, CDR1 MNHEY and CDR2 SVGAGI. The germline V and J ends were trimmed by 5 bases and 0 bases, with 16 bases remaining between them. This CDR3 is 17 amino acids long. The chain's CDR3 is CASSPHLAAANTGELFF. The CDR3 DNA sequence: TGTGCCAGCAGTCCACACTTAGCGGCAGCGAACACCGGGGAGCTGTTTTTT.

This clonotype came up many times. Written as DNA, the CDR3 is TGCAGTGCTAGAGATCTGGGGAATCAAGAGACCCAGTACTTC. As protein: CSARDLGNQETQYF. The chain combines TRBV20-1 with TRBJ2-5; no clear D. Germline assignment: CDR1 DFQATT and CDR2 SNEGSKA (reference sequence). Deletions cut 0 bases from V and 2 bases from J, with 10 bases between. The CDR3 is made up of 14 amino acids.

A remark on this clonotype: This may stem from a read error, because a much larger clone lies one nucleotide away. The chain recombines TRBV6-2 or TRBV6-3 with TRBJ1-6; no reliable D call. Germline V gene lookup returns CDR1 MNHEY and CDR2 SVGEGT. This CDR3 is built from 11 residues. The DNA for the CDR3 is TGTACCAGCAGTTGGAATTCACCCCTCCACTTT. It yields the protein CTSSWNSPLHF.

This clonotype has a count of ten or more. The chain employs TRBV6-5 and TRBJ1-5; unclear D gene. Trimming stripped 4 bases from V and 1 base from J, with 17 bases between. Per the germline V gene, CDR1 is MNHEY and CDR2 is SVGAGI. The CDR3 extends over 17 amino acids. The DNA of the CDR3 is TGTGCCAGCAGTTTGCGAGGGTCCTCGAGGAGCAATCAGCCCCAGCATTTT. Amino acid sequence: CASSLRGSSRSNQPQHF.

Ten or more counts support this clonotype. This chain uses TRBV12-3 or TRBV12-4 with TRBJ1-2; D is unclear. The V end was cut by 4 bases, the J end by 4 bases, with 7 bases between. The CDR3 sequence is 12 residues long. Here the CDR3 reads CASSSPSYGYTF. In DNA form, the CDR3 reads TGTGCCAGCAGTTCTCCTAGCTATGGCTACACCTTC.

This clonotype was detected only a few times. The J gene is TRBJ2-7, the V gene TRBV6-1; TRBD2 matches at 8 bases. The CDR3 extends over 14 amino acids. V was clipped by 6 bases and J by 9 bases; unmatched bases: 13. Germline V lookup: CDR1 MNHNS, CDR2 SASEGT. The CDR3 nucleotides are TGTGCCAGCAGGAAGACTAGCGCGGTAAGGGTGCAGTACTTC. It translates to CASRKTSAVRVQYF.

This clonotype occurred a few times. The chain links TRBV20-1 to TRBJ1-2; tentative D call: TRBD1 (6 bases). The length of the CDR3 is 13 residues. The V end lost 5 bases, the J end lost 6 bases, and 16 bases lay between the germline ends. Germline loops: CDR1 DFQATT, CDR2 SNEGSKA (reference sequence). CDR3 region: CSAYKGGFDGYTF. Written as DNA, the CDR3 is TGCAGTGCTTATAAGGGGGGTTTCGATGGCTACACCTTC.

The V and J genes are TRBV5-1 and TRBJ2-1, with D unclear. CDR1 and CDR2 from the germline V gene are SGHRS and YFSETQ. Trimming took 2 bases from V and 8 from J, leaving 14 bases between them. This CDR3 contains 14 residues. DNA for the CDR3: TGCGCCAGCAGCTTTGGGGTAGTTGGCGATGAGCAGTTCTTC. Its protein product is CASSFGVVGDEQFF.

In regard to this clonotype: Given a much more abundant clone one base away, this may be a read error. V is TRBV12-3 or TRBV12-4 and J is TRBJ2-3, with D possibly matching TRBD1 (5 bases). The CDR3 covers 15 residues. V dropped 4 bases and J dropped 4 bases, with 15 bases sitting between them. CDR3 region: CASSYRPGKPDTQYF. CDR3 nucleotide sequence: TGTGCCAGCAGTTACCGGCCAGGGAAACCAGATACGCAGTATTTT.

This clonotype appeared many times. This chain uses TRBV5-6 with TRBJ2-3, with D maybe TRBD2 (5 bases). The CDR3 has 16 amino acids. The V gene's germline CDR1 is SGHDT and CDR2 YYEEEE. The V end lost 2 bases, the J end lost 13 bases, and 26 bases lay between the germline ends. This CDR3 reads CASSFPPPSPYKTEYF. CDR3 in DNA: TGTGCCAGCAGCTTTCCCCCACCTAGCCCCTACAAAACGGAGTATTTT.

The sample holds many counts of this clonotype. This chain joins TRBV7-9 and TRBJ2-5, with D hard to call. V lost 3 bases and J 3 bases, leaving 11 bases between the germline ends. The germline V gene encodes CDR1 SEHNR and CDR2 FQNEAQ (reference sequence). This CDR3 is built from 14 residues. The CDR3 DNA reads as TGTGCCAGCAGCTTTACTTTTTCCGAAGAGACCCAGTACTTC. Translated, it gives CASSFTFSEETQYF.

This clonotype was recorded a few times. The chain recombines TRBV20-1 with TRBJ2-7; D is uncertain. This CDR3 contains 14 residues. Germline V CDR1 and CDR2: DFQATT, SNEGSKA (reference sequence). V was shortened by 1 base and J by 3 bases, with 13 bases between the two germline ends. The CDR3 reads CSARAPDRYYEQYF. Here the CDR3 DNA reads TGCAGTGCTAGAGCCCCGGACCGATACTACGAGCAGTACTTC.

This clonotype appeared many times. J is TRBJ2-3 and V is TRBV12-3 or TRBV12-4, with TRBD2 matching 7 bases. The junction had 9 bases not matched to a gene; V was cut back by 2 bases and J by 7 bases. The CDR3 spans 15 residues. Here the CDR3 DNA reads TGTGCCAGCAGTTTATACACGGGAGGTGTAAATACGCAGTATTTT. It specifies CASSLYTGGVNTQYF.

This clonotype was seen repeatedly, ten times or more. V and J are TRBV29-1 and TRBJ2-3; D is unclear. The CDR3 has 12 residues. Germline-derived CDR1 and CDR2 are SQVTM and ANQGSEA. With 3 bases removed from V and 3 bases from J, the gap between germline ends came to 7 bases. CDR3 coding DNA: TGCAGCGTTGACGGACGAACAGATACGCAGTATTTT. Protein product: CSVDGRTDTQYF.

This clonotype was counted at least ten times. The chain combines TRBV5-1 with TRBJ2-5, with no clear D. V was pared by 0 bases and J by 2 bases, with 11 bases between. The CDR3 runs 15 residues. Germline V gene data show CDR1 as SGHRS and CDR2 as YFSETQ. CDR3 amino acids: CASSLGVGRQETQYF. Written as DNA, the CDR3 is TGCGCCAGCAGCTTGGGAGTTGGCCGACAAGAGACCCAGTACTTC.

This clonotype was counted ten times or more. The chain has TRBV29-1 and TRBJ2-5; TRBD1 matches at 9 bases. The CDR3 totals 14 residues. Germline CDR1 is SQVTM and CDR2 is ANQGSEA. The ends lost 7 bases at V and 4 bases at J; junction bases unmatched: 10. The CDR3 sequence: CSAGQGPRGETQYF. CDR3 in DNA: TGCAGCGCCGGACAGGGGCCAAGGGGAGAGACCCAGTACTTC.

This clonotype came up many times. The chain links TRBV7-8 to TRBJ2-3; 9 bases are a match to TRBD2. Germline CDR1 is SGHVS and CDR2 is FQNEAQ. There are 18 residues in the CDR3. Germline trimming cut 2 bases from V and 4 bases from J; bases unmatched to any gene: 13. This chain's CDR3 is CASSLPLRSGRAADTQYF. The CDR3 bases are TGTGCCAGCAGCTTACCACTTCGTAGCGGGAGAGCTGCAGATACGCAGTATTTT.

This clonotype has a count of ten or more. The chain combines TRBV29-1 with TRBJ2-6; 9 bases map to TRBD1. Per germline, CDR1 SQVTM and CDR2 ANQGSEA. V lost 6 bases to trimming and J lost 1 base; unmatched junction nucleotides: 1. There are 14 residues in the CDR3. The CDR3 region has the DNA TGCAGCGTCGGACAGGGGTCTGGGGCCAACGTCCTGACTTTC. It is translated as CSVGQGSGANVLTF.

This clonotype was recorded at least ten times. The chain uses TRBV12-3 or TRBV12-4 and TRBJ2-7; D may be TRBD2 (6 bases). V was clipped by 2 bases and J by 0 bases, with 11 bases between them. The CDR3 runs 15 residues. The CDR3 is CASSLTAGSSYEQYF. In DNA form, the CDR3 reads TGTGCCAGCAGTTTAACGGCGGGGAGCTCCTACGAGCAGTACTTC.

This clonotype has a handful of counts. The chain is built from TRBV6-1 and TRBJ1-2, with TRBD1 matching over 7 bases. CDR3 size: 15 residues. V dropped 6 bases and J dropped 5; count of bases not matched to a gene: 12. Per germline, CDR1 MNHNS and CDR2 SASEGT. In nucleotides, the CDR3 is TGTGCCAGCAGGACCCCGAGGGGGCCGCTTTATGGCTACACCTTC. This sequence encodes CASRTPRGPLYGYTF.

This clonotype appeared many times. CDR3 sequence (DNA): TGTGCCAGCGGACCGTCGGGACAGGTGTTAGATACGCAGTATTTT. It is translated as CASGPSGQVLDTQYF. This rearrangement joins TRBV12-3 or TRBV12-4 to TRBJ2-3, with 8 positions matching TRBD1. The CDR3 sequence is 15 residues long. Trimming cost V 8 bases and J 5 bases; bases outside gene matches: 12.

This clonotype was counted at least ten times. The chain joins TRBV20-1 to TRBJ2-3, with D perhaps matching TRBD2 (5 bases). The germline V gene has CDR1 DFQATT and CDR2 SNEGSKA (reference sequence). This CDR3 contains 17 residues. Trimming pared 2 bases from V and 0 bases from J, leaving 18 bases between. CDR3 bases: TGCAGTGCTAGATCCCTGGGGAGCATCTACAGCACAGATACGCAGTATTTT. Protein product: CSARSLGSIYSTDTQYF.

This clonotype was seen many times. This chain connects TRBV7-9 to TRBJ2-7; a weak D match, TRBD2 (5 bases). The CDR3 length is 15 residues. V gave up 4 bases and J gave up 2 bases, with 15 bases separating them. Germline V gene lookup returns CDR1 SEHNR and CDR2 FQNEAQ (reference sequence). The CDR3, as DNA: TGTGCCAGCAGCTCCCTTGAAGGAGGAACCTACGAGCAGTACTTC. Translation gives CASSSLEGGTYEQYF.

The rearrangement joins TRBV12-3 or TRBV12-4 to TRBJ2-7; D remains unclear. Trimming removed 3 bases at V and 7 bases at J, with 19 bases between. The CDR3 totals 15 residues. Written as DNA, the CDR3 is TGTGCCAGCAGTTTCGGGCCCCCGTCGCAGAGGGAGCAGTACTTC. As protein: CASSFGPPSQREQYF.

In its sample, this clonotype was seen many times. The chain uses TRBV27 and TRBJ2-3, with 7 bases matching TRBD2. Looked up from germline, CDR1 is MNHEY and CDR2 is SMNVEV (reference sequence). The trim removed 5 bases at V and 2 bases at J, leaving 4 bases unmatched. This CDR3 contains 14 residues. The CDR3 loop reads CASSPSGITDTQYF. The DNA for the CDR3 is TGTGCCAGCAGTCCTAGCGGCATCACAGATACGCAGTATTTT.

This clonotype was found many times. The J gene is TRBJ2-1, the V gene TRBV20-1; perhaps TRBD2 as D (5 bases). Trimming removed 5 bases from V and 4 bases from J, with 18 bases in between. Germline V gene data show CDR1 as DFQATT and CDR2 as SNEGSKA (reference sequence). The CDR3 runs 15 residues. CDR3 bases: TGCAGTGCTCCTCTTCTGGCTAGCAGATACAATGAGCAGTTCTTC. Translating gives CSAPLLASRYNEQFF.